These T cell receptor beta chains were read from a single sample in a study of T-cell memory formation after mild COVID-19. MiXCR, run by TCRdb on the 5' RACE reads, gives a single entry per CDR3 protein. The profile shows roughly 450,000 distinct CDR3 sequences, around a sixth of them singletons. The sequenced material came from PBMCs or a T cell subset sorted from them (not recorded which). The receptors derive from an adult woman who had mild COVID-19 (a few samples of this study predate the infection). Cell type and time point are not known. CDR3s include the opening cysteine and the closing phenylalanine or tryptophan. A D gene is named only where the DNA matches it firmly. Size is stated for part of the rows, as once, few or many counts, or as a class when the clone is expanded.

D: TRBD2; V: TRBV4-2; size: few; J: TRBJ2-1; DNA: TGTGCCAGCAGCCAATCAAGCGGGGGGTTTTACAATGAGCAGTTCTTC; CDR3: CASSQSSGGFYNEQFF
D: NA; V: TRBV10-3; size: NA; J: TRBJ2-7; DNA: TGTGCCATCAGCCCCGGTTACGAGCAGTACTTC; CDR3: CAISPGYEQYF
D: NA; V: TRBV24-1; size: many; J: TRBJ2-2; DNA: TGTGCCATCATGACGGCGGAGGGTTCGGGCACCGGGGAGCTGTTTTTT; CDR3: CAIMTAEGSGTGELFF
D: NA; V: TRBV5-4; size: NA; J: TRBJ1-2; DNA: TGTGCCAGCAGACCAAGTAGCGGAGGCGGGGATGGCTACACCTTC; CDR3: CASRPSSGGGDGYTF
D: TRBD1; V: TRBV7-9; size: NA; J: TRBJ1-1; DNA: TGTGCCAGCAGCCGTGAACAGGGGGTACACACTGAAGCTTTCTTT; CDR3: CASSREQGVHTEAFF
D: NA; V: TRBV12-3/TRBV12-4; size: few; J: TRBJ2-6; DNA: TGTGCCAGCAGTTTAAAGTCCCCGGGTATAAGCTCTGGGGCCAACGTCCTGACTTTC; CDR3: CASSLKSPGISSGANVLTF
D: NA; V: TRBV5-6; size: NA; J: TRBJ2-7; DNA: TGTGCCAGCAGCTTAGATTACAGGGCCACCTACGAGCAGTACTTC; CDR3: CASSLDYRATYEQYF
D: NA; V: TRBV2; size: few; J: TRBJ1-5; DNA: TGTGCCAGCAGTGGTCTTAGGGAGGGTAATCAGCCCCAGCATTTT; CDR3: CASSGLREGNQPQHF
D: NA; V: TRBV7-2; size: few; J: TRBJ2-7; DNA: TGTGCCAGCAGCAGGGTAATCGAGGACGAGCAGTACTTC; CDR3: CASSRVIEDEQYF
D: TRBD1; V: TRBV5-1; size: NA; J: TRBJ2-3; DNA: TGCGCCAGCAGCTTGACAGGGGTCACCTTCACAGATACGCAGTATTTT; CDR3: CASSLTGVTFTDTQYF
D: TRBD2; V: TRBV5-1; size: NA; J: TRBJ2-5; DNA: TGCGCCAGCAGCTTGGAACCTAGCGGGGTGGAGACCCAGTACTTC; CDR3: CASSLEPSGVETQYF
D: TRBD1; V: TRBV24-1; size: NA; J: TRBJ2-1; DNA: TGTGCCACCAGTGATTTGAACAGGGGGCCCGCGCAGTTCTTC; CDR3: CATSDLNRGPAQFF
D: NA; V: TRBV7-3; size: few; J: TRBJ2-2; DNA: TGTGCCAGCAGACCAGCGGCAACCGGGGAGCTGTTTTTT; CDR3: CASRPAATGELFF
D: NA; V: TRBV7-2; size: NA; J: TRBJ1-2; DNA: TGTGCCAGCAGCGGGTGGAGGGCCCCCAACTATGGCTACACCTTC; CDR3: CASSGWRAPNYGYTF
D: NA; V: TRBV5-1; size: few; J: TRBJ2-7; DNA: TGCGCCAGCAGCTTGGGAGTCGGGGACTCCTACGAGCAGTACTTC; CDR3: CASSLGVGDSYEQYF
D: TRBD2; V: TRBV12-3/TRBV12-4; size: many; J: TRBJ2-1; DNA: TGTGCCAGCAGTTTACCTTCACTAGGGAGGGAGATCTTC; CDR3: CASSLPSLGREIF
D: NA; V: TRBV9; size: few; J: TRBJ2-2; DNA: TGTGCCAGCAGCGTAGGGGACCGTAACACCGGGGAGCTGTTTTTT; CDR3: CASSVGDRNTGELFF
D: NA; V: TRBV13; size: NA; J: TRBJ2-2; DNA: TGTGCCAGCAGCTTCAGACAGGTTTCAGCCGGGGAGCTGTTTTTT; CDR3: CASSFRQVSAGELFF
D: NA; V: TRBV20-1; size: NA; J: TRBJ2-1; DNA: TGCAGTGCCCCGGAGGGGGTCCGCTACAATGAGCAGTTCTTC; CDR3: CSAPEGVRYNEQFF
D: TRBD2; V: TRBV6-5; size: NA; J: TRBJ2-1; DNA: TGTGCCAGCAGTTCACTAGCGGGGGGGACATACAATGAGCAGTTCTTC; CDR3: CASSSLAGGTYNEQFF
D: NA; V: TRBV18; size: NA; J: TRBJ1-3; DNA: TGTGCCAGCTCACCACCGACCAGGGGAAACACCATATATTTT; CDR3: CASSPPTRGNTIYF
D: NA; V: TRBV5-1; size: NA; J: TRBJ1-5; DNA: TGCGCCAGCAGCCAAGGGCCGGTTGGGTCGAGCAATCAGCCCCAGCATTTT; CDR3: CASSQGPVGSSNQPQHF
D: NA; V: TRBV20-1; size: NA; J: TRBJ2-7; DNA: TGCAGTGCTAAGACCCCCGGGGGGCAGAAGGCGTGGGAGCAGTACTTC; CDR3: CSAKTPGGQKAWEQYF
D: NA; V: TRBV5-1; size: few; J: TRBJ1-2; DNA: TGCGCCAGCAGCTCTGAGGGGAGCGGGGGCTATGGCTACACCTTC; CDR3: CASSSEGSGGYGYTF
D: NA; V: TRBV24-1; size: NA; J: TRBJ2-1; DNA: TGTGCCACCAGTAGGACGGGAACCCTCTACAATGAGCAGTTCTTC; CDR3: CATSRTGTLYNEQFF
D: NA; V: TRBV6-6; size: few; J: TRBJ2-1; DNA: TGTGCCAGCAGTTATCGGTCCCCAGCGACTTACTCCTACAATGAGCAGTTCTTC; CDR3: CASSYRSPATYSYNEQFF
D: NA; V: TRBV6-1; size: few; J: TRBJ2-7; DNA: TGTGCCAGCAGTGAAATCGGGGGCGAGCAGTACTTC; CDR3: CASSEIGGEQYF
D: TRBD2; V: TRBV7-2; size: few; J: TRBJ2-1; DNA: TGTGCCAGCAGCCCCGGGACTAGGAGCTCCTACAATGAGCAGTTCTTC; CDR3: CASSPGTRSSYNEQFF
D: NA; V: TRBV4-1; size: few; J: TRBJ1-3; DNA: TGCGCCAGCAGCCAAGGGGTCCCAGGGGAACTGCGCTCTGGAAACACCATATATTTT; CDR3: CASSQGVPGELRSGNTIYF
D: NA; V: TRBV7-9; size: NA; J: TRBJ1-1; DNA: TGTGCCAGCAGCTTGGGACTCACGAACACTGAAGCTTTCTTT; CDR3: CASSLGLTNTEAFF
D: TRBD2; V: TRBV7-2; size: few; J: TRBJ2-5; DNA: TGTGCCAGCGGTCGACCAGGACTAGCGGGGCGGGAGACCCAGTACTTC; CDR3: CASGRPGLAGRETQYF
D: TRBD2; V: TRBV7-2; size: few; J: TRBJ2-2; DNA: TGTGCCAGCAGCTTTAGCGGGGGAAACACCGGGGAGCTGTTTTTT; CDR3: CASSFSGGNTGELFF
D: NA; V: TRBV6-5; size: NA; J: TRBJ2-5; DNA: TGTGCCAGCAGTTACTCTTACCAGAGGAAAGAGACCCAGTACTTC; CDR3: CASSYSYQRKETQYF
D: TRBD1; V: TRBV19; size: few; J: TRBJ2-7; DNA: TGTGCCAGTAGTACGACAGGGGGAACCTACGAGCAGTACTTC; CDR3: CASSTTGGTYEQYF
D: NA; V: TRBV19; size: NA; J: TRBJ2-7; DNA: TGTGCCAGTAGTTACCCCCCGGGGCGGTCATCCTACGAGCAGTACTTC; CDR3: CASSYPPGRSSYEQYF
D: TRBD2; V: TRBV5-6; size: many; J: TRBJ2-2; DNA: TGTGCCAGCAGCCCGCGGACTAGCGGGAGACTGTTTTTT; CDR3: CASSPRTSGRLFF
D: TRBD2; V: TRBV12-3/TRBV12-4; size: few; J: TRBJ2-7; DNA: TGTGCCAGCAGGATGACTAGCGGACCGACCTACGAGCAGTACTTC; CDR3: CASRMTSGPTYEQYF
D: NA; V: TRBV12-3/TRBV12-4; size: NA; J: TRBJ1-5; DNA: TGTGCCAGCAGCTCTACGCCCTATAGCAATCAGCCCCAGCATTTT; CDR3: CASSSTPYSNQPQHF
D: NA; V: TRBV30; size: few; J: TRBJ2-3; DNA: TGTGCCTGGACCCCTGGTAGGACAGATACGCAGTATTTT; CDR3: CAWTPGRTDTQYF
D: TRBD2; V: TRBV19; size: once; J: TRBJ2-7; DNA: TGTGCCAGTAGTAATGGACTAGCGGGATCCTACGAGCAGTACTTC; CDR3: CASSNGLAGSYEQYF
D: NA; V: TRBV12-3/TRBV12-4; size: NA; J: TRBJ1-1; DNA: TGTGCCAGCACCTTTGGACGGAACACTGAAGCTTTCTTT; CDR3: CASTFGRNTEAFF
D: TRBD2; V: TRBV20-1; size: NA; J: TRBJ2-1; DNA: TGCAGTGCTCAAGCGGGGACTCTAAGGAATGAGCAGTTCTTC; CDR3: CSAQAGTLRNEQFF
D: TRBD1; V: TRBV6-5; size: NA; J: TRBJ1-2; DNA: TGTGCCAGCAGTCCTGCAGGGACAGGGGGCGGTTCTGGCTACACCTTC; CDR3: CASSPAGTGGGSGYTF
D: NA; V: TRBV5-1; size: NA; J: TRBJ2-1; DNA: TGCGCCAGCAGCCTCCAAGGCCGGGGCGATTACAATGAGCAGTTCTTC; CDR3: CASSLQGRGDYNEQFF
D: NA; V: TRBV20-1; size: many; J: TRBJ1-2; DNA: TGCAGTGCGGGCGGGTGGAGCCCTAAGAGCTATGGCTACACCTTC; CDR3: CSAGGWSPKSYGYTF
D: TRBD2; V: TRBV3-1; size: few; J: TRBJ2-3; DNA: TGTGCCAGCAGCCAAGATGTCCTAGCGGGGGGGAAGACAGATACGCAGTATTTT; CDR3: CASSQDVLAGGKTDTQYF
D: TRBD1; V: TRBV15; size: NA; J: TRBJ1-3; DNA: TGTGCCACCAGCAGGGCAGGGGGGCCGAGCTCTGGAAACACCATATATTTT; CDR3: CATSRAGGPSSGNTIYF
D: TRBD1; V: TRBV6-5; size: few; J: TRBJ2-3; DNA: TGTGCCAGCAGTTCCCCTCGGGACAGTAGCACAGATACGCAGTATTTT; CDR3: CASSSPRDSSTDTQYF
D: TRBD2; V: TRBV20-1; size: few; J: TRBJ2-5; DNA: TGCAGTGCTCCCCGTGACCCGGGGGGTTTCGAGACCCAGTACTTC; CDR3: CSAPRDPGGFETQYF
D: TRBD1; V: TRBV9; size: NA; J: TRBJ2-1; DNA: TGTGCCAGCAGCGTAGTTGGACAGGGTGGGAATGAGCAGTTCTTC; CDR3: CASSVVGQGGNEQFF
D: TRBD2; V: TRBV7-3; size: NA; J: TRBJ2-5; DNA: TGTGCCAGCAGCTTAGGTTTAGCGGGAGGGCCCTCGCAAGAGACCCAGTACTTC; CDR3: CASSLGLAGGPSQETQYF
D: TRBD2; V: TRBV30; size: NA; J: TRBJ2-7; DNA: TGTGCCTGGAGTCGGGAGGCTCTTAACCACGAGCAGTACTTC; CDR3: CAWSREALNHEQYF
D: NA; V: TRBV15; size: few; J: TRBJ2-1; DNA: TGTGCCACCAGCAGAGCCCGGAAAGCTGGTTCCTACAATGAGCAGTTCTTC; CDR3: CATSRARKAGSYNEQFF
D: NA; V: TRBV12-3/TRBV12-4; size: NA; J: TRBJ2-5; DNA: TGTGCCAGCCGCGGCGGGTATCAAGAGACCCAGTACTTC; CDR3: CASRGGYQETQYF
D: NA; V: TRBV6-6; size: few; J: TRBJ2-2; DNA: TGTGCCAGCAGTACCCGGGGGGCGCCCACCGGGGAGCTGTTTTTT; CDR3: CASSTRGAPTGELFF
D: NA; V: TRBV2; size: many; J: TRBJ1-1; DNA: TGTGCCAGCAGCCCAGACAGACTGAACACTGAAGCTTTCTTT; CDR3: CASSPDRLNTEAFF
D: TRBD1; V: TRBV2; size: few; J: TRBJ2-5; DNA: TGTGCCAGCAGTCTCCGGGCAGGGGGAAGGGGAGAGACCCAGTACTTC; CDR3: CASSLRAGGRGETQYF